This entry lists 25 T cell receptor beta chains sequenced from one sample in a study of shared clonotypes between healthy human individuals. Libraries were prepared by immunoSEQ multiplex PCR; TCRdb keeps only in-frame clonotypes and omits some of them. The sample contains about 1 million clones, under 80% of which appear only once. Input material: memory CD4+ T cells sorted from blood. The subset is: CD45RA-negative fraction. The receptors come from a man younger than 35 in good health.

This clone was detected only a few times. The chain uses TRBV7-8 and TRBJ1-3; D remains ambiguous. Germline V lookup: CDR1 SGHVS, CDR2 FQNEAQ. The V gene lost 5 bases and the J gene lost 0 bases, with 14 bases spanning the gap. CDR3 size: 16 residues. The CDR3 region is CASSLRSTSSGNTIYF. The CDR3 DNA is TGTGCCAGCAGCCTCAGATCTACGAGCTCTGGAAACACCATATATTTT. The variable domain in full, completed from reference TRBV7-8 and TRBJ1-3, reads GAGVSQSPRYKVAKRGQDVALRCDPISGHVSLFWYQQALGQGPEFLTYFQNEAQLDKSGLPSDRFFAERPEGSVSTLKIQRTQQEDSAVYLCASSLRSTSSGNTIYFGEGSWLTVV.

This sequence joins TRBV7-3 and TRBJ2-2, with 7 bases matching TRBD1. Per germline, CDR1 SGHTA and CDR2 FQGTGA. The CDR3 is made up of 18 amino acids. The ends lost 5 bases at V and 4 bases at J; junction bases unmatched: 16. Here the CDR3 DNA reads TGTGCCAGCAGCCCCAGCAAGGGACCGGGACAGCGCACCGGGGAGCTGTTTTTT. Protein product: CASSPSKGPGQRTGELFF.

The rearrangement uses TRBV5-6 and TRBJ2-1; possibly TRBD2 for D (6 bases). The CDR3 is 14 amino acids. V was clipped by 7 bases and J by 4 bases, with 15 bases between them. Germline values: CDR1 SGHDT, CDR2 YYEEEE. The CDR3 reads CASPIGGEYNEQFF. DNA of the CDR3: TGTGCCAGCCCCATCGGAGGGGAGTACAATGAGCAGTTCTTC.

With respect to this clone: Other nucleotide sequences in the sample specify the same CDR3. The rearrangement uses TRBV18 and TRBJ1-2, with 7 nucleotides matching TRBD1. V dropped 4 bases and J dropped 5; count of bases not matched to a gene: 4. The CDR3 sequence is 13 residues long. Per the germline V gene, CDR1 is KGHSH and CDR2 is LQKENI. CDR3 sequence (DNA): TGTGCCAGCTCACTGGACAGGACTTATGGCTACACCTTC. This sequence encodes CASSLDRTYGYTF.

The chain employs TRBV7-2 and TRBJ1-6; 7 nucleotides agree with TRBD1. This CDR3 comprises 14 residues. J lost 10 bases, V lost 5 bases, and 8 bases had no gene match. Germline lookup yields CDR1 SGHTA and CDR2 FQGNSA. The CDR3 coding sequence is TGTGCCAGCAGCCGGACAGGCAAGAAGTCACCCCTCCACTTT. It is translated as CASSRTGKKSPLHF. Complete variable domain (other parts from reference TRBV7-2 and TRBJ1-6): GAGVSQSPSNKVTEKGKDVELRCDPISGHTALYWYRQSLGQGLEFLIYFQGNSAPDKSGLPSDRFSAERTGGSVSTLTIQRTQQEDSAVYLCASSRTGKKSPLHFGNGTRLTVT.

In the case of this clone: Other DNA sequences in the sample encode the same CDR3. The chain is built from TRBV10-1 and TRBJ1-3, with D unresolved. This CDR3 is built from 14 residues. V lost 3 bases to trimming and J lost 1 base, with 7 bases between them. CDR1 and CDR2 from the germline V gene are WNHNN and SYGVQD (reference sequence). The CDR3 DNA follows: TGCGCCAGCAGTGACCCGTTGTCTGGAAACACCATATATTTT. It codes for CASSDPLSGNTIYF.

This clone was seen a handful of times. The chain joins TRBV7-3 to TRBJ2-5, with 10 bases fitting TRBD2. Germline CDR1 is SGHTA and CDR2 is FQGTGA. Losses at the gene ends were 5 bases for V and 1 base for J; bases not matched to a gene: 4. The CDR3 has 15 amino acids. In DNA, the CDR3 is TGTGCCAGCAGCATCCTAGCGGGGGTCCAAGAGACCCAGTACTTC. This encodes CASSILAGVQETQYF.

This clone was seen more than once but under ten times. The V and J genes are TRBV6-5 and TRBJ2-5, with TRBD2 matching over 11 bases. This CDR3 is built from 14 residues. The ends lost 5 bases at V and 4 bases at J; junction bases unmatched: 3. CDR1 is MNHEY, CDR2 SVGAGI, per germline. Written as DNA, the CDR3 is TGTGCCAGCAGTCCTAGCGGGGGGCTAGAGACCCAGTACTTC. Amino acid sequence: CASSPSGGLETQYF.

This clone has a handful of counts. CDR3 coding DNA: TGCAGCGCAAGACTCCCGTTACACGGTGGAAACACCATATATTTT. Protein product: CSARLPLHGGNTIYF. The gene calls are TRBV29-1 and TRBJ1-3, with D unresolved. V was pared by 7 bases and J by 3 bases, with 19 bases between. This CDR3 has 15 amino acids. Germline CDR1 reads SQVTM; CDR2 reads ANQGSEA.

This clone was observed a handful of times. This chain connects TRBV30 to TRBJ2-5; TRBD2 matches 12 bases. Germline CDR1 reads GTSNPN; CDR2 reads SVGIG (reference sequence). V trimming: 4 bases; J trimming: 4 bases; junction bases outside the gene matches: 16. CDR3 length equals 18 residues. CDR3 bases: TGTGCCTGGACACGGCCCCTCTCCCCTAGCGGGAGGGTAGAGACCCAGTACTTC. Amino acid sequence: CAWTRPLSPSGRVETQYF. Supplemented by reference TRBV30 and TRBJ2-5, the full variable domain reads SQTIHQWPATLVQPVGSPLSLECTVEGTSNPNLYWYRQAAGRGLQLLFYSVGIGQISSEVPQNLSASRPQDRQFILSSKKLLLSDSGFYLCAWTRPLSPSGRVETQYFGPGTRLLVL.

The chain recombines TRBV2 with TRBJ1-4, with D hard to call. This CDR3 is built from 14 residues. Trimming left V 4 bases short and J 4 bases short, with 10 bases between. The germline V gene encodes CDR1 SNHLY and CDR2 FYNNEI. CDR3 sequence reads: CASSALFVNEKLFF. CDR3 in DNA: TGTGCCAGCAGTGCCCTGTTTGTTAATGAAAAACTGTTTTTT.

CDR3 nucleotides: TGCGCCAGCAGCGCTCGTTCAACAGGGTTCGATGAGCAGTTCTTC. It encodes CASSARSTGFDEQFF. The V gene is TRBV4-3, the J gene TRBJ2-1; a possible D gene is TRBD1 (6 bases). CDR3 length: 15 residues. V shed 5 bases and J shed 8 bases, with 19 bases lying between them. Germline V gives CDR1 LGHNA, CDR2 YSLEER.

The rearrangement joins TRBV7-2 to TRBJ2-7; D is uncertain. Germline V gene lookup returns CDR1 SGHTA and CDR2 FQGNSA. The V end was cut by 1 base, the J end by 4 bases, with 5 bases between. The CDR3 is 12 amino acids. CDR3 bases: TGTGCCAGCAGCTTAGTATGGTACGAGCAGTACTTC. Amino acid sequence: CASSLVWYEQYF.

This clone was seen only a few times. J is TRBJ2-3 and V is TRBV30, with D uncertain. CDR1 is GTSNPN and CDR2 is SVGIG in the germline V gene (reference sequence). Trimming left V 5 bases short and J 8 bases short, with 11 bases between. The CDR3 consists of 11 residues. CDR3 amino acids: CAWGAPGTQYF. For the CDR3, the DNA is TGTGCCTGGGGTGCCCCGGGTACGCAGTATTTT.

In this sample, this clone turned up once. V usage is TRBV7-3 and J usage is TRBJ2-3, with D hard to call. Trimming took 4 bases from V and 6 from J, leaving 20 bases between them. Looked up from germline, CDR1 is SGHTA and CDR2 is FQGTGA. The CDR3 length is 16 residues. The CDR3 DNA reads TGTGCCAGCAGCTCCCAAGGGAATTCTCCGTGGGATACGCAGTATTTT. It encodes CASSSQGNSPWDTQYF.

This clone was picked up a small number of times. The rearrangement joins TRBV4-2 to TRBJ1-1; D is unclear. The CDR3 runs 12 residues. With 1 base removed from V and 7 bases from J, the gap between germline ends came to 7 bases. Germline V gene data show CDR1 as LGHNA and CDR2 as YNFKEQ. CDR3 amino acids: CASSQVSGEAFF. The CDR3 DNA is TGTGCCAGCAGCCAAGTGAGTGGTGAAGCTTTCTTT.

This clone was detected many times. The chain carries TRBV28 and TRBJ1-1, with D maybe TRBD1 (6 bases). Germline V gene data show CDR1 as MDHEN and CDR2 as SYDVKM. Deletions cut 2 bases from V and 1 base from J, with 11 bases between. The CDR3 covers 15 residues. The CDR3 region has the DNA TGTGCCAGCAGTTTACACAGGGAGGGGAACACTGAAGCTTTCTTT. It translates to CASSLHREGNTEAFF.

The J gene is TRBJ1-1, the V gene TRBV6-4; 7 nucleotides align to TRBD1. CDR3 length equals 17 residues. Germline loops: CDR1 MRHNA, CDR2 SNTAGT. V lost 6 bases to trimming and J lost 5 bases; unmatched junction nucleotides: 18. DNA of the CDR3: TGTGCCAGCAGCTGGAGGGCGGGAGGGGGCCGAAGGACTGAAGCTTTCTTT. Protein: CASSWRAGGGRRTEAFF.

This chain uses TRBV27 with TRBJ2-5; 12 nucleotides line up with TRBD1. With 5 bases clipped from V and 4 bases from J, the junction kept 8 bases outside the gene matches. The CDR3 loop spans 16 amino acids. Per the germline V gene, CDR1 is MNHEY and CDR2 is SMNVEV (reference sequence). The CDR3 is CASSMTGTGGLETQYF. The CDR3 DNA follows: TGTGCCAGCAGTATGACCGGGACAGGGGGCTTAGAGACCCAGTACTTC.

The chain recombines TRBV5-4 with TRBJ1-3; D is possibly TRBD1 (6 bases). CDR3 length: 16 amino acids. V lost 4 bases and J lost 6, with 20 bases in between. Germline values: CDR1 SGHNT, CDR2 YYREEE (reference sequence). Here the CDR3 DNA reads TGTGCCAGCAGCCTTGGCGGGAGGGGGTTGGAAAACACCATATATTTT. It specifies CASSLGGRGLENTIYF.

The chain employs TRBV4-1 and TRBJ2-1; 9 nucleotides align to TRBD1. The V and J ends lost 11 bases and 7 bases, in that order; junction bases with no gene match: 6. The length of the CDR3 is 12 residues. Germline V gene sequence: CDR1 MGHRA, CDR2 YSYEKL. The CDR3 coding sequence is TGCGCCGTCAGGGACAGGGCGAATGAGCAGTTCTTC. Translating it yields CAVRDRANEQFF.

This chain links TRBV2 with TRBJ2-7; the D is unclear. V was cut by 8 bases and J by 0 bases, with 14 bases left in between. Germline CDR1 reads SNHLY; CDR2 reads FYNNEI. The CDR3 has 14 residues. The CDR3 nucleotides read TGTGCCAGCGTTAAAGACCGGTACTCCTACGAGCAGTACTTC. Protein: CASVKDRYSYEQYF.

The chain couples TRBV15 to TRBJ1-2; unclear D gene. V shed 1 base and J shed 5 bases, with 11 bases lying between them. This CDR3 spans 14 amino acids. Per the germline V gene, CDR1 is LNHNV and CDR2 is YYDKDF (reference sequence). The CDR3 sequence is CATSRAGSSYGYTF. CDR3 in DNA: TGTGCCACCAGCAGAGCGGGCAGTTCTTATGGCTACACCTTC.

CDR3 bases: TGTGCCAGCTCAACCCCGGGACAGGGGAGTGCGCAGTACTTC. Its protein product is CASSTPGQGSAQYF. The chain links TRBV18 to TRBJ2-7, with 10 bases lining up with TRBD1. J lost 9 bases, V lost 5 bases, and 10 bases had no gene match. This CDR3 has 14 amino acids. From germline, CDR1 is KGHSH and CDR2 LQKENI.

This clone was counted once. A much larger clonotype is one base distant, so this may be a read error. Other DNA variants within this sample encode the same CDR3. The chain joins TRBV10-3 to TRBJ2-3, with D uncertain. The CDR3 is 12 amino acids. The V gene's germline CDR1 is ENHRY and CDR2 SYGVKD. The CDR3 protein is CAIMTNTDTQYF. The DNA for the CDR3 is TGTGCCATCATGACCAACACAGATACGCAGTACTTT.